Below, one T cell receptor beta chain is given with its context. Its target is not known. The treatment here: oral pan-JAK inhibitor, 5-10 mg twice daily. In alopecia areata patients, both lesional scalp punch biopsies and peripheral blood were collected. Germline lookup yields CDR1 GTSNPN and CDR2 SVGIG (reference sequence). V lost 2 bases, J lost 4 bases, and 6 bases stayed unmatched. The CDR3 consists of 14 residues. This record comes from a study of CD8+ T cells in alopecia areata. Regarding the study as a whole: Affected lesional scalp, above all in alopecia totalis/universalis, was more clonal than normal scalp.

Extracted RNA was reverse transcribed, and the resulting cDNA served as sequencing template. The protocol was immunoSEQ multiplex PCR, while the TCRdb copy is restricted to in-frame clones and leaves out a portion. The table records fewer than 250,000 clones, around 60% of them present only once. Sequenced material: CD4+ T cells sorted from blood, taken at week 4, from a patient treated with tofacitinib. V is TRBV30 and J is TRBJ2-7, with 9 bases that match TRBD2. The clonotype originates from a human donor with alopecia areata. CDR3 coding DNA: TGTGCCTGGAGTCCCCTAGCGGGAACATACGAGCAGTACTTC. It codes for CAWSPLAGTYEQYF.